This T cell receptor beta chain originates from a study of T cell repertoires in cytomegalovirus infection. Of note for this clonotype: Its specificity is not known.

This CDR3 comprises 13 residues. CDR1 and CDR2 from the germline V gene are LNHDA and SQIVND (reference sequence). Germline trimming cut 5 bases from V and 9 bases from J; bases unmatched to any gene: 5. TCRdb analysed the reads with MiXCR anew, one entry per CDR3 protein. The profile covers 71,000 or so distinct CDR3 sequences, with 20% to 25% appearing a single time and 55% to 75% taken by the ten largest. The material was CD8+ T cells from cultured PBMCs, obtained from culture after CMV antigen stimulation. The genes are TRBV19 and TRBJ2-1; TRBD1 aligns across 9 bases. This clonotype originated in a human donor in good health (CMV status not recorded). Some clones in this sample may be carry-over from other donors' samples. The CDR3 loop reads CASSLGQGTEQFF. In DNA form, the CDR3 reads TGTGCCAGTAGTCTGGGACAGGGCACTGAGCAGTTCTTC.